Below are 18 T cell receptor beta chains sequenced from a single sample in a study of blood T cell repertoires in COVID-19. Profiled with immunoSEQ multiplex PCR; TCRdb holds only in-frame clones, not every one. The sample yields 160,000 or so clones, about four fifths seen once. Sequencing input: PBMCs or T cells enriched from blood (not recorded which). The receptors originated from a woman aged 55-75 years who had recovered from COVID-19.

This clone showed up just a few times. The rearrangement uses TRBV4-2 and TRBJ1-6; 7 bases are shared with TRBD1. The CDR3 totals 15 residues. Germline CDR1 reads LGHNA; CDR2 reads YNFKEQ. V gave up 1 base and J gave up 7 bases; unmatched junction bases: 4. CDR3 sequence: CASSQAGTENSPLHF. The CDR3 DNA sequence: TGTGCCAGCAGCCAAGCCGGGACAGAAAATTCACCCCTCCACTTT.

The chain employs TRBV24-1 and TRBJ2-7, with D possibly being TRBD1 (5 bases). Germline V gene lookup returns CDR1 KGHDR and CDR2 SFDVKD. The CDR3 consists of 14 residues. The V end lost 5 bases, the J end lost 2 bases, and 12 bases lay between the germline ends. CDR3 region: CATSVSGHTYEQYF. CDR3 sequence (DNA): TGTGCCACCAGTGTGTCCGGACACACCTACGAGCAGTACTTC.

The J gene is TRBJ2-1, the V gene TRBV5-6; TRBD2 aligns across 7 bases. This CDR3 is 14 amino acids long. Germline lookup yields CDR1 SGHDT and CDR2 YYEEEE. V lost 4 bases, J lost 4 bases, and 5 bases stayed unmatched. This CDR3 is CASSRGEFYNEQFF. The CDR3 bases are TGTGCCAGCAGCCGGGGGGAATTTTACAATGAGCAGTTCTTC.

V usage is TRBV14 and J usage is TRBJ2-7; 9 nucleotides agree with TRBD2. Germline-derived CDR1 and CDR2 are SGHDN and FVKESK. Trimming took 0 bases from V and 3 from J; bases not matched to a gene: 9. The CDR3 totals 17 residues. The CDR3 protein is CASSQDSRTSANYEQYF. CDR3 in DNA: TGTGCCAGCAGCCAAGATTCCCGGACTAGCGCAAACTACGAGCAGTACTTC.

V and J are TRBV25-1 and TRBJ1-3, with 7 bases fitting TRBD1. V gave up 2 bases and J gave up 4 bases; unmatched junction bases: 5. Germline loops: CDR1 MGHDK, CDR2 SYGVNS. The CDR3 is made up of 15 amino acids. The CDR3 sequence: CASSEPRTGGNTIYF. In nucleotides, the CDR3 is TGTGCCAGCAGTGAACCCCGGACAGGAGGAAACACCATATATTTT.

The CDR3 DNA is TGTGCCAGCAGTGAGCTGGACAGTGACTATGGCTACACCTTC. It yields the protein CASSELDSDYGYTF. This chain uses TRBV25-1 with TRBJ1-2; tentatively, D is TRBD1 (6 bases). Trimming pared 3 bases from V and 3 bases from J, leaving 11 bases between. This CDR3 is built from 14 residues. The germline V gene has CDR1 MGHDK and CDR2 SYGVNS.

The chain has TRBV12-5 and TRBJ2-2; 7 bases fit TRBD1. This CDR3 region has 14 residues. The ends lost 4 bases at V and 7 bases at J; junction bases unmatched: 6. CDR1 is LGHNT, CDR2 FRNRAP, per germline. CDR3 sequence: CASGSGGFSGELFF. The DNA of the CDR3 is TGTGCTAGTGGTTCAGGGGGTTTCAGCGGGGAGCTGTTTTTT.

This chain links TRBV9 with TRBJ2-5; a weak D match, TRBD1 (5 bases). The CDR3 length is 14 residues. CDR1 SGDLS and CDR2 YYNGEE come from the germline V gene. The V end was cut by 4 bases, the J end by 0 bases, with 10 bases between. The CDR3 DNA follows: TGTGCCAGCAGCACCCTAGGGGACCAAGAGACCCAGTACTTC. Protein sequence: CASSTLGDQETQYF.

V and J are TRBV29-1 and TRBJ1-2, with TRBD1 identical over 11 bases. Germline CDR1 SQVTM, CDR2 ANQGSEA. The V gene end was trimmed by 4 bases and the J gene end by 7 bases; junction bases not matched to a gene: 8. The CDR3 consists of 14 residues. CDR3 amino acids: CSVVVGQGAGGYTF. The DNA for the CDR3 is TGCAGCGTTGTCGTCGGACAGGGGGCAGGTGGCTACACCTTC.

This chain uses TRBV3-1 (or the pseudogene TRBV3-2) with TRBJ1-3; possible D gene TRBD1, 5 bases. V lost 0 bases and J lost 3, with 18 bases in between. The CDR3 is made up of 18 amino acids. In germline, CDR1 is LGHDT, CDR2 YNNKEL (reference sequence). The CDR3 nucleotides read TGTGCCAGCAGCCAAGAGCGAGCCGTCAGGGTCAGTGGAAACACCATATATTTT. Translated, it gives CASSQERAVRVSGNTIYF.

V gene TRBV29-1 combines with J gene TRBJ2-7, with 9 positions matching TRBD2. Trimming cost V 3 bases and J 3 bases; bases outside gene matches: 6. The germline V gene encodes CDR1 SQVTM and CDR2 ANQGSEA. The length of the CDR3 is 14 residues. This chain's CDR3 is CSVDGASGDYEQYF. CDR3 DNA: TGCAGCGTTGACGGGGCTAGCGGGGACTACGAGCAGTACTTC.

The genes are TRBV7-2 and TRBJ2-7; D may be TRBD2 (7 bases). Germline V gene sequence: CDR1 SGHTA, CDR2 FQGNSA. V lost 4 bases and J lost 5, with 21 bases in between. The CDR3 has 16 amino acids. CDR3 nucleotides: TGTGCCAGCAGCTCGTGGACTAGGGGGGGATTGGACGAGCAGTACTTC. This codes for CASSSWTRGGLDEQYF.

The chain joins TRBV7-3 to TRBJ2-5; 9 bases agree with TRBD2. Per germline, CDR1 SGHTA and CDR2 FQGTGA. This CDR3 comprises 16 residues. The V and J ends lost 5 bases and 5 bases, in that order; junction bases with no gene match: 12. As DNA, the CDR3 is TGTGCCAGCAGCCCCCAGCCGGGACTAGCCTGGGAGACCCAGTACTTC. Residues: CASSPQPGLAWETQYF.

The rearrangement uses TRBV9 and TRBJ1-2; possibly TRBD1 for D (5 bases). Between the trimmed V and J ends, which lost 4 bases and 2 bases, there was a span of 12 bases. The germline V gene has CDR1 SGDLS and CDR2 YYNGEE. The CDR3 totals 14 residues. The CDR3 spells CASSPGRGNYGYTF. For the CDR3, the DNA is TGTGCCAGCAGCCCGGGACGGGGGAACTATGGCTACACCTTC.

The V gene is TRBV3-1 (or the pseudogene TRBV3-2), the J gene TRBJ2-3; 11 nucleotides match TRBD2. The V gene end was trimmed by 4 bases and the J gene end by 6 bases; junction bases not matched to a gene: 3. From germline, CDR1 is LGHDT and CDR2 YNNKEL (reference sequence). This CDR3 is built from 14 residues. CDR3 in amino acids: CASSLPSGGDTQYF. DNA of the CDR3: TGTGCCAGCAGCCTCCCTAGCGGGGGGGATACGCAGTATTTT.

The V and J genes are TRBV5-1 and TRBJ1-4, with D perhaps matching TRBD1 (6 bases). Trimming pared 4 bases from V and 7 bases from J, leaving 17 bases between. The CDR3 consists of 15 residues. Germline V CDR1 and CDR2: SGHRS, YFSETQ. CDR3 protein: CASSQSGAGSEKLFF. In nucleotides, the CDR3 is TGCGCCAGCAGCCAGTCAGGGGCAGGATCTGAAAAACTGTTTTTT.

A few counts support this clone. The chain carries TRBV10-2 and TRBJ1-1, with a tentative D call TRBD1 (6 bases). V shed 4 bases and J shed 1 base, with 7 bases lying between them. This CDR3 region has 13 residues. Germline assignment: CDR1 WSHSY and CDR2 SAAADI. CDR3 DNA sequence: TGCGCCAGCAGTGGGACAGAGAACACTGAAGCTTTCTTT. Translating gives CASSGTENTEAFF.

The V gene is TRBV11-2, the J gene TRBJ2-7, with TRBD1 matching 8 bases. After removal of 0 bases from V and 5 bases from J, the junction contained 6 bases not matched to a gene. The CDR3 sequence is 15 residues long. Germline CDR1 SGHAT, CDR2 FQNNGV. The CDR3, as DNA: TGTGCCAGCAGCTTAGACTGGGACAGGAGGAACGAGCAGTACTTC. Amino acid sequence: CASSLDWDRRNEQYF.